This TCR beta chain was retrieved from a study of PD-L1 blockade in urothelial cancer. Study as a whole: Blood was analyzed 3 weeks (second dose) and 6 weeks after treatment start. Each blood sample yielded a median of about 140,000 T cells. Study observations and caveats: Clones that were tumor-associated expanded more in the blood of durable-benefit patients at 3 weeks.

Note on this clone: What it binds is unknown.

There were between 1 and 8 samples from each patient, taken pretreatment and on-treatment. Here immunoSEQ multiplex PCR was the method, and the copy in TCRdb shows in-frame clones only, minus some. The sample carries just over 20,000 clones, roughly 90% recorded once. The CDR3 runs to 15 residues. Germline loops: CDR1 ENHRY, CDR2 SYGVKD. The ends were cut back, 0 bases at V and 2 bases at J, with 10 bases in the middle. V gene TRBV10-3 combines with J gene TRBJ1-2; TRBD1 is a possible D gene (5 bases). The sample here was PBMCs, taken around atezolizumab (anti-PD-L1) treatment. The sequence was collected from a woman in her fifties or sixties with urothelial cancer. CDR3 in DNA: TGTGCCATCAGTGAGTCGAACGCAGGGAACTATGGCTACACCTTC. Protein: CAISESNAGNYGYTF.